Given below is one T cell receptor (beta chain) in context. As originally analysed: Using reference gene primer amplification, nucleated cell counts were estimated. Libraries were prepared by immunoSEQ multiplex PCR; TCRdb keeps only in-frame clonotypes and omits some of them. The DNA was the basis for D and trimming; V, J and clone size are from that table. The profile shows approximately 310,000 clones, 80% to 90% of them singletons. These data belong to a study of blood T cell repertoires in COVID-19. Across the whole study: The origin of the acute and convalescent COVID-19 samples was the United States, Italy and Spain. T cells, B-cell-depleted T cells, or PBMCs supplied cDNA or gDNA.

Germline V gene data show CDR1 as SGDLS and CDR2 as YYNGEE. V trimming: 0 bases; J trimming: 9 bases; junction bases outside the gene matches: 3. The CDR3 consists of 14 residues. Sequenced material: peripheral blood. The chain uses TRBV9 and TRBJ1-6, with 7 positions matching TRBD1. The TCR comes from a woman aged 50 to 60 who had recovered from COVID-19. The CDR3 is CASSVAPGGSPLHF. For the CDR3, the DNA is TGTGCCAGCAGCGTAGCGCCAGGGGGTTCACCCCTCCACTTT.